A selection of T cell receptor beta chains follows, all from one sample in a study of blood T cell repertoires in COVID-19. Method: immunoSEQ multiplex PCR; TCRdb's copy keeps in-frame clones and lacks some. Of about 380,000 clones listed, about 89% are singletons. Specimen: peripheral blood. These receptor sequences come from a man aged 35-49 years with acute or convalescent COVID-19. Both conserved end residues are part of each CDR3. The order of the fields is J gene, clone size, D gene, V gene, CDR3 DNA, CDR3 protein. The D gene is left open where the match is weak. Expanded clones are given a class, and other clones once, few, many or no size at all.

TRBJ1-6 | . | . | TRBV5-1 | TGCGCCAGCAGCTCCCAGATACTGTCCGGGACAAGAAGTTCACCCCTCCACTTT | CASSSQILSGTRSSPLHF
TRBJ1-4 | . | . | TRBV11-2 | TGTGCCAGCAGCTTAATGACAGGAACTAATGAAAAACTGTTTTTT | CASSLMTGTNEKLFF
TRBJ2-3 | . | TRBD2 | TRBV4-2 | TGTGCCAGCCGCACTGAGCCCTTAGCGGGAGATACGCAGTATTTT | CASRTEPLAGDTQYF
TRBJ1-2 | . | TRBD1 | TRBV7-9 | TGTGCCAGCAGATACTATAATACCCCCGGGACAGAGGGTGGCTACACCTTC | CASRYYNTPGTEGGYTF
TRBJ2-1 | once | TRBD2 | TRBV27 | TGTGCCACATCGACGGGGGCTAGCGGGAGGGAGGGTTCCTACAATGAGCAGTTCTTC | CATSTGASGREGSYNEQFF
TRBJ2-1 | . | TRBD2 | TRBV9 | TGTGCCAGCAGCGCGAGAAGCGGGAGCTCCTACAATGAGCAGTTCTTC | CASSARSGSSYNEQFF
TRBJ2-3 | . | . | TRBV4-1 | TGCGCCAGCAGCCAAGGGGGGCGGATGACAGATACGCAGTATTTT | CASSQGGRMTDTQYF
TRBJ1-1 | . | . | TRBV5-1 | TGCGCCAGCAGCCCATACCTGGGAGGCAACACTGAAGCTTTCTTT | CASSPYLGGNTEAFF
TRBJ2-7 | . | TRBD1 | TRBV7-2 | TGTGCCAGCAGTCCCAGACAGGGGGGGAGCGAGCAGTACTTC | CASSPRQGGSEQYF
TRBJ2-5 | once | TRBD1 | TRBV19 | TGTGCCAGTAGTACAAAGACAGGGAAGGAGACCCAGTACTTC | CASSTKTGKETQYF
TRBJ2-2 | . | TRBD2 | TRBV10-3 | TGTGCCATCAGTGAGCCGACTAGCGGGAGGATCACCGGGGAGCTGTTTTTT | CAISEPTSGRITGELFF